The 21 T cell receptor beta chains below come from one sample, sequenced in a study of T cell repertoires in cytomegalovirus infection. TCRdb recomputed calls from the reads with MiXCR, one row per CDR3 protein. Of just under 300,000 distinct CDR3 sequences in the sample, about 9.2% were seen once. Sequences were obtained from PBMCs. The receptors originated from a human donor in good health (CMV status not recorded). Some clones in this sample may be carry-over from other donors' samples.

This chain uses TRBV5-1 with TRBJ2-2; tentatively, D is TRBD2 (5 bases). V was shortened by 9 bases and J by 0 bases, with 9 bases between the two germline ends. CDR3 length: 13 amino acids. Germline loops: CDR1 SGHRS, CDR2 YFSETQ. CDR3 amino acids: CATRTSNTGELFF. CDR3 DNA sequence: TGCGCCACCAGGACTTCGAACACCGGGGAGCTGTTTTTT. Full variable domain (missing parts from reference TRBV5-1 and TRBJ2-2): KAGVTQTPRYLIKTRGQQVTLSCSPISGHRSVSWYQQTPGQGLQFLFEYFSETQRNKGNFPGRFSGRQFSNSRSEMNVSTLELGDSALYLCATRTSNTGELFFGEGSRLTVL.

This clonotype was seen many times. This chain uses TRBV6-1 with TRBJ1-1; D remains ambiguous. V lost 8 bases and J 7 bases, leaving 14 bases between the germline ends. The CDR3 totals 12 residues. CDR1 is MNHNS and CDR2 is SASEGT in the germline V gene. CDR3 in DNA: TGTGCCAGCGTCACCTCAGTCGGTGAAGCTTTCTTT. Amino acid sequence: CASVTSVGEAFF.

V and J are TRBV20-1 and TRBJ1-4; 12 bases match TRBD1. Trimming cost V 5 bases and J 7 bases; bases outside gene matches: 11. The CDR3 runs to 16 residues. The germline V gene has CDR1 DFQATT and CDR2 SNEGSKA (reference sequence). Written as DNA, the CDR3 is TGCAGTGCTGAGCCGGGACAGGGGGCGAGGGTTGAAAAACTGTTTTTT. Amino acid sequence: CSAEPGQGARVEKLFF.

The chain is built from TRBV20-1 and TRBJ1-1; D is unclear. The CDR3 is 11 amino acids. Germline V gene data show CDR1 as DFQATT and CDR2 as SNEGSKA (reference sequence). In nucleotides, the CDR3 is TGCAGCCCAGAGGGGAACACTGAAGCTTTCTTT. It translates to CSPEGNTEAFF.

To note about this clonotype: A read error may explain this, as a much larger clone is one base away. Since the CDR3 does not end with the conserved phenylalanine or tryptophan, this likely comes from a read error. CDR3 DNA sequence: TGTGCCAGCAGCGTAGAAGAATTGGGAGGAGAGACCCAGTACTCC. Translating it yields CASSVEELGGETQYS. This chain connects TRBV9 to TRBJ2-5, with D perhaps TRBD2 (6 bases). The V and J ends lost 0 bases and 4 bases respectively, with 13 bases between them. Germline V gene data show CDR1 as SGDLS and CDR2 as YYNGEE. The CDR3 contains 15 residues.

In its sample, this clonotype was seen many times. The CDR3 sequence: CASSYSGSLTDTQYF. In nucleotides, the CDR3 is TGTGCCAGCAGTTACAGCGGTAGTTTAACAGATACGCAGTATTTT. The rearrangement links TRBV6-5 to TRBJ2-3; possibly TRBD2 for D (5 bases). Germline V gives CDR1 MNHEY, CDR2 SVGAGI. V was cut by 2 bases and J by 3 bases, with 12 bases left in between. The CDR3 loop spans 15 amino acids.

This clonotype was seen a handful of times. CDR3 nucleotides: TGTGCCAGTAGTACCGGACAGCCGAACACTGAAGCTTTCTTT. This translates into CASSTGQPNTEAFF. This chain uses TRBV19 with TRBJ1-1, with D maybe TRBD1 (6 bases). The length of the CDR3 is 14 residues. From germline, CDR1 is LNHDA and CDR2 SQIVND (reference sequence). The V end was cut by 4 bases, the J end by 1 base, with 10 bases between.

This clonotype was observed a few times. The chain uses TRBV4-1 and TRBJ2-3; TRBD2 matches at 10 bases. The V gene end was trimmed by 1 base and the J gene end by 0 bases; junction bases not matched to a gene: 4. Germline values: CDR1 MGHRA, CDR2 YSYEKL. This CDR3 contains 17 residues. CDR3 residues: CASSQGALAGSTDTQYF. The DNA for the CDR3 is TGCGCCAGCAGCCAAGGGGCACTAGCGGGGAGCACAGATACGCAGTATTTT.

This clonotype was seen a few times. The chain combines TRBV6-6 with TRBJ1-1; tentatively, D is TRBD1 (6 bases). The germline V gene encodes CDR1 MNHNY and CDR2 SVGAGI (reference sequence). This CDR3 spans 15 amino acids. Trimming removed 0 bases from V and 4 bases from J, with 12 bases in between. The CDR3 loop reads CASSYSRQGSTEAFF. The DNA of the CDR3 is TGTGCCAGCAGTTACTCGAGGCAGGGGAGCACTGAAGCTTTCTTT.

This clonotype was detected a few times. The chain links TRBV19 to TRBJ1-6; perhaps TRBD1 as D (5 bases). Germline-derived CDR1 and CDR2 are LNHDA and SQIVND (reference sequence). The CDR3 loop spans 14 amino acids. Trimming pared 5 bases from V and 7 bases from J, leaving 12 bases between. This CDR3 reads CASSSGTANSPLHF. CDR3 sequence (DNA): TGTGCCAGTAGTTCCGGGACGGCGAATTCACCCCTCCACTTT.

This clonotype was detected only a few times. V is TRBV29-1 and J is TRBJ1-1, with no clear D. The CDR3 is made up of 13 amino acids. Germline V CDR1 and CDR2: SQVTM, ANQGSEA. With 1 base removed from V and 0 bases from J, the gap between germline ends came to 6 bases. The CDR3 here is CSVEAAMNTEAFF. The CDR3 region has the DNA TGCAGCGTTGAAGCGGCTATGAACACTGAAGCTTTCTTT.

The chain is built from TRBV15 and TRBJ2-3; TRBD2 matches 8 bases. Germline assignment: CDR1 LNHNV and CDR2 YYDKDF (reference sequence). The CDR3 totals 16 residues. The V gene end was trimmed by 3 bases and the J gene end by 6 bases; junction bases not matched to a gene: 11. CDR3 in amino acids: CATSSGDGGAEDTQYF. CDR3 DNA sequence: TGTGCCACCAGCAGTGGGGACGGGGGGGCCGAGGATACGCAGTATTTT.

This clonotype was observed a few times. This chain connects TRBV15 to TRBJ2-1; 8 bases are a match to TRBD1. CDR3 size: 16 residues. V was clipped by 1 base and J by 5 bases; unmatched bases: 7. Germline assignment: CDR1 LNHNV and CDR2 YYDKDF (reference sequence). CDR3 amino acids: CATSRGPGGSDNEQFF. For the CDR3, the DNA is TGTGCCACCAGCAGAGGTCCAGGGGGCAGTGACAATGAGCAGTTCTTC.

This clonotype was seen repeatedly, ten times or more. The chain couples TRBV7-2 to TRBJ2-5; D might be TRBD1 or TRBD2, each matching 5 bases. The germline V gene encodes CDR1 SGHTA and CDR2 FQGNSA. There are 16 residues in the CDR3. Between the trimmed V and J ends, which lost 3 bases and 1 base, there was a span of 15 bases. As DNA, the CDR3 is TGTGCCAGCAGCTTCCCTAAGGGGAGACGCCAAGAGACCCAGTACTTC. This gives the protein CASSFPKGRRQETQYF.

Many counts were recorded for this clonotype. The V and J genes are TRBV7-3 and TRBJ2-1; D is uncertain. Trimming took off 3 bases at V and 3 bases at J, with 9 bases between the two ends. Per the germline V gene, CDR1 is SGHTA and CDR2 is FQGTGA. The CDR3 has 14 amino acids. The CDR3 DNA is TGTGCCAGCAGCTTGGACGAGGTCTACAATGAGCAGTTCTTC. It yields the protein CASSLDEVYNEQFF.

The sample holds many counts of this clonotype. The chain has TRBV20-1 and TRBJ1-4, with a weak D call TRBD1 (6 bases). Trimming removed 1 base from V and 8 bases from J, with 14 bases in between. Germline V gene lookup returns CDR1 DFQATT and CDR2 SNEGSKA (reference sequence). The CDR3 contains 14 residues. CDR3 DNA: TGCAGTGCTAGAGCTAACAGGGTTGGAGAAAAACTGTTTTTT. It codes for CSARANRVGEKLFF.

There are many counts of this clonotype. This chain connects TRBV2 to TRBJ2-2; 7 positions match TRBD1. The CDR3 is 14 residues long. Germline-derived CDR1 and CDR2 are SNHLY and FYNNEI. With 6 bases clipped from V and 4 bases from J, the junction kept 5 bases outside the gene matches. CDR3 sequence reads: CASRPQGSTGELFF. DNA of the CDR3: TGTGCCAGCAGGCCACAGGGGAGCACCGGGGAGCTGTTTTTT.

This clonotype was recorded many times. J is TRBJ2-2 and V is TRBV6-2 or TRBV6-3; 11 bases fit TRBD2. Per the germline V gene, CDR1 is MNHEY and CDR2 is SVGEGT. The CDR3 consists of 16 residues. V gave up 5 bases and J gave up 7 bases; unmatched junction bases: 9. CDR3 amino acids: CASSQRLAGPGGELFF. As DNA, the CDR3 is TGTGCCAGCAGTCAAAGACTAGCGGGACCGGGCGGGGAGCTGTTTTTT.

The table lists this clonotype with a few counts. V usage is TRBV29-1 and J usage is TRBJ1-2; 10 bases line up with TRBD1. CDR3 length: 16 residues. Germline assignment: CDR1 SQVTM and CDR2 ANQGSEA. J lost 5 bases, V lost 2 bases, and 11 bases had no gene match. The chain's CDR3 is CSVEQPDRGRNYGYTF. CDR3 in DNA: TGCAGCGTTGAACAACCCGACAGGGGGCGGAATTATGGCTACACCTTC.

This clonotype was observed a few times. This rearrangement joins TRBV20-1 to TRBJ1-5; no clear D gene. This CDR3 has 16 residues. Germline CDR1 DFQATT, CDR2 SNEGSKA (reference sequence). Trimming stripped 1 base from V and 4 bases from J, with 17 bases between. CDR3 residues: CSARVTGSGSNQPQHF. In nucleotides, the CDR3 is TGCAGTGCTAGAGTTACGGGGTCCGGGAGTAATCAGCCCCAGCATTTT.

In nucleotides, the CDR3 is TGTGCCAGCAGTCCATGGGGGGCGACAGGGGGCGATCAGCCCCAGCATTTT. Translating it yields CASSPWGATGGDQPQHF. The V gene is TRBV6-6, the J gene TRBJ1-5; 10 nucleotides line up with TRBD1. This CDR3 spans 17 amino acids. The V gene's germline CDR1 is MNHNY and CDR2 SVGAGI (reference sequence). V dropped 5 bases and J dropped 5; count of bases not matched to a gene: 12.